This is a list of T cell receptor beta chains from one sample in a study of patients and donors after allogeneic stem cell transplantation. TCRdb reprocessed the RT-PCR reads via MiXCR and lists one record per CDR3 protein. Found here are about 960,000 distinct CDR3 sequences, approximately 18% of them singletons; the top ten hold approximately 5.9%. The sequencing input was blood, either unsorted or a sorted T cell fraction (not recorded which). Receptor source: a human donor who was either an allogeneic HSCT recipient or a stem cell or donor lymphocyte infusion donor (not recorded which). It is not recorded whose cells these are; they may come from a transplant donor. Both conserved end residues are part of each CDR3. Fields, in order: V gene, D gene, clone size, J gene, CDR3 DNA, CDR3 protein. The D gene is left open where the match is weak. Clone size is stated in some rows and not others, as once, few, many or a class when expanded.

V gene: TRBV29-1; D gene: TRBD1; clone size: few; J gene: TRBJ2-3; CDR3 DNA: TGCAGCGTCGGGACAGCGAACACAGATACGCAGTATTTT; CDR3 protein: CSVGTANTDTQYF
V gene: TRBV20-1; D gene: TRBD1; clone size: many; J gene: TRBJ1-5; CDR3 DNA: TGCAGTGCGAATCACCGGGACAGGGCCCTTAGCCCTAATCAGCCCCAGCATTTT; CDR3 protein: CSANHRDRALSPNQPQHF
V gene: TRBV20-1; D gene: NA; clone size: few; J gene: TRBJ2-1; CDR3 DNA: TGCAGTGCTAGTTTGGTACGGGGCTCCTACAATGAGCAGTTCTTC; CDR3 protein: CSASLVRGSYNEQFF
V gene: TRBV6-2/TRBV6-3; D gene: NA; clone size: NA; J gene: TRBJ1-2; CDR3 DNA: TGTGCCAGCAGTTACGGATTCACAGGGGGCTACACCTTC; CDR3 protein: CASSYGFTGGYTF
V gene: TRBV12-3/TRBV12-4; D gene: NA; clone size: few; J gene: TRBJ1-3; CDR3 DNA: TGTGCCAGCAGCCTGAGGTTTGGGTCTGGAAACACCATATATTTT; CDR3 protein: CASSLRFGSGNTIYF
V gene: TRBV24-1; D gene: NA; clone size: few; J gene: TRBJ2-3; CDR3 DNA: TGTGCCACCAGTGACCCCCAACTAGACACAGATACGCAGTATTTT; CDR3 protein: CATSDPQLDTDTQYF
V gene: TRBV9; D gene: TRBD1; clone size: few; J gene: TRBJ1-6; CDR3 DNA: TGTGCCAGCAGCGTAGAACAGGGGCATTCACCCCTCCACTTT; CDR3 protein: CASSVEQGHSPLHF
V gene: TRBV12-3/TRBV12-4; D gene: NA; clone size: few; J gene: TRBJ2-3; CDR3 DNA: TGTGCCAGCAGTTTTCGAGCAGATACGCAGTATTTT; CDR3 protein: CASSFRADTQYF
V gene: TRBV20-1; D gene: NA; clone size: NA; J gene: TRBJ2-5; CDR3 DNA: TGCAGTGCTAGAGATGGCCGGCAGCAAGAGACCCAGTACTTC; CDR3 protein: CSARDGRQQETQYF
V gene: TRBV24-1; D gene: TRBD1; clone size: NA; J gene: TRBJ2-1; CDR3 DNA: TGTGCCACCTCGGCCTGGGACAGCCAGGGTGAGCAGTTCTTC; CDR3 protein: CATSAWDSQGEQFF
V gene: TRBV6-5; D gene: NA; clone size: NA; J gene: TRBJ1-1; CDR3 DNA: TGTGCCAGCAGTTACTCGAACCCGGGCAGTAGCGCTGAAGCTTTCTTT; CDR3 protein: CASSYSNPGSSAEAFF
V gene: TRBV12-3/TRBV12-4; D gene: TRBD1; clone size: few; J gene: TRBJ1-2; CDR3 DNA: TGTGCCAGCAGTCCCGGACAGGTGATCTATGGCTACACCTTC; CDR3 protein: CASSPGQVIYGYTF
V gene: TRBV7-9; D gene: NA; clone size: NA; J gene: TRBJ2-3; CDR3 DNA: TGTGCCAGCAGCTTAAAGGGAAGAATCACAGATACGCAGTATTTT; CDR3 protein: CASSLKGRITDTQYF
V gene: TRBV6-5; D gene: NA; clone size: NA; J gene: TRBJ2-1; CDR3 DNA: TGTGCCAGCAGTACCCCCCTTCTGCAGTTCTTC; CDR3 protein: CASSTPLLQFF
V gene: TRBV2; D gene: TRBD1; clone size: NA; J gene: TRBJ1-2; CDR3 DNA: TGTGCCAGCAGTGAAGAGACAGGGGGTTATGGCTACACCTTC; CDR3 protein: CASSEETGGYGYTF
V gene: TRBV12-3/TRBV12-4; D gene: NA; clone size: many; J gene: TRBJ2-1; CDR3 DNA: TGTGCCAGCAGTCCTTCAGGACAGAGGGTGTTCTTC; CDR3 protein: CASSPSGQRVFF
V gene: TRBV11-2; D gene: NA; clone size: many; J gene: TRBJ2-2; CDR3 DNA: TGTGCCAGCAGCTCCGGGGCCATAGGGGGAGGATTCACCGGGGAGCTGTTTTTT; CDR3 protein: CASSSGAIGGGFTGELFF
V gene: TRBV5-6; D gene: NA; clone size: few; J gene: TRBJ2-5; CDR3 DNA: TGTGCCAGCAGCTTTAAGGCTACGGAAGAGACCCAGTACTTC; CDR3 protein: CASSFKATEETQYF
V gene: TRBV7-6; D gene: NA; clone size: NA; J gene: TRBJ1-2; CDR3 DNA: TGTGCCAGCAGCCCAGGGACCTGGGCGCTTGGCTACACCTTC; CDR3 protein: CASSPGTWALGYTF
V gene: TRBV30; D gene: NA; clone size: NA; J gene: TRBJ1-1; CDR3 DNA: TGTGCCTGGTCCTCAGGGGTTACTGAAGCTTTCTTT; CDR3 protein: CAWSSGVTEAFF
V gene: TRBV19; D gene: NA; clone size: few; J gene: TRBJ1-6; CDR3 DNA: TGTGCCAGTAGTATTGTGTTGGTGGGGGACATGAATTCACCCCTCCACTTT; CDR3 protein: CASSIVLVGDMNSPLHF
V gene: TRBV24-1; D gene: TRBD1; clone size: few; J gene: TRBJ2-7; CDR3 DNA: TGTGCCACCAGCTCGGGACAGGGAGTCTACGAGCAGTACTTC; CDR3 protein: CATSSGQGVYEQYF
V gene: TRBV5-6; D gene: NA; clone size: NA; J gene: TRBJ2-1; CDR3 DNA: TGTGCCAGCAGCTTGTGGGGGTCCGGGGAGTTCTTC; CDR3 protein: CASSLWGSGEFF
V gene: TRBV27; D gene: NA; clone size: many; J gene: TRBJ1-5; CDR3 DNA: TGTGCCAGCAGTTTGAAAGGCAATCAGCCCCAGCATTTT; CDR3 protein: CASSLKGNQPQHF
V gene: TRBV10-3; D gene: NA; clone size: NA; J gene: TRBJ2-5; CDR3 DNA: TGTGCCATCAGCCGGAACCAAGAGACCCAGTACTTC; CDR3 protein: CAISRNQETQYF
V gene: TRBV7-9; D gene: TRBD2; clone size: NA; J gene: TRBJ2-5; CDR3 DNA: TGTGCCAGCTCCCTCCCACTAGCGCTACAAGAGACCCAGTACTTC; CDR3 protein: CASSLPLALQETQYF
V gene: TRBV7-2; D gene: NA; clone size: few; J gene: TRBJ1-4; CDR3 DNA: TGTGCCAGCAGCTTACAGGGGACCGTCGAAAAACTGTTTTTT; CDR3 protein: CASSLQGTVEKLFF
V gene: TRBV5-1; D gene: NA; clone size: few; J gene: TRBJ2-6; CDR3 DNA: TGCGCCAGCAGCGTTAAACTTGACTCTGGGGCCAACGTCCTGACTTTC; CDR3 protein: CASSVKLDSGANVLTF
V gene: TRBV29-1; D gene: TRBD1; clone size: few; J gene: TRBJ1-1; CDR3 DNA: TGCAGCGACCCCACATTCCAGCCGAGACAGGGGGACTGGAGCACTGAAGCTTTCTTT; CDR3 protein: CSDPTFQPRQGDWSTEAFF
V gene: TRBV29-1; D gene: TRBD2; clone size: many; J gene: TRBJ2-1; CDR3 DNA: TGCAGCGTTGTTGTTGGTGGTCTAGCGGGAGTTCCTGAGCAGTTCTTC; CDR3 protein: CSVVVGGLAGVPEQFF
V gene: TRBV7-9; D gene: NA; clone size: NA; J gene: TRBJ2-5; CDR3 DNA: TGTGCCAGCAGCTATCCCATCGGGGGCCTCGGAGAGACCCAGTACTTC; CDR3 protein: CASSYPIGGLGETQYF
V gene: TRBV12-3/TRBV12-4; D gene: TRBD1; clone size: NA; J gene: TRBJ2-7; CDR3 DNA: TGTGCCAGCAGGAACGACAGGGGCAGATCCTACGAGCAGTACTTC; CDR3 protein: CASRNDRGRSYEQYF
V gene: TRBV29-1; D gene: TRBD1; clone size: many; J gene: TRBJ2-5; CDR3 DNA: TGCAGCGTTGAAGGGGACAGGGGGAGGGCAGAGACCCAGTACTTC; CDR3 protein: CSVEGDRGRAETQYF
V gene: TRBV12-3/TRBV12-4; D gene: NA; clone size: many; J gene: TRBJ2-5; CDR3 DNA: TGTGCCAGCAGTGCAGGGTGGGGGAGGACCCAGTACTTC; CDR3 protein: CASSAGWGRTQYF
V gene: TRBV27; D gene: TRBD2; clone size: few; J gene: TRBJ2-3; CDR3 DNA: TGTGCCAGCTCCCCGGGACTAGCGGGAGTCTGGGATACGCAGTATTTT; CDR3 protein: CASSPGLAGVWDTQYF
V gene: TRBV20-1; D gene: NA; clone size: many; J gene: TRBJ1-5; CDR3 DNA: TGCAGTGCTAGGGGGTATAGCAATCAGCCCCAGCATTTT; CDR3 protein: CSARGYSNQPQHF
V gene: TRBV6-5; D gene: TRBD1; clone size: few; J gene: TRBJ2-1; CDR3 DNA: TGTGCCAGCAGTTACGGACAGGGGAGCAATGAGCAGTTCTTC; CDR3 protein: CASSYGQGSNEQFF
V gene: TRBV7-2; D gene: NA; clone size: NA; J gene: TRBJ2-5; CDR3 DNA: TGTGCCAGCAGCGGATCTAGGGCACAAGAGACCCAGTACTTC; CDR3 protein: CASSGSRAQETQYF
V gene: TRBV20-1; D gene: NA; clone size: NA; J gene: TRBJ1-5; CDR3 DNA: TGCAGTGCTAGTCCTCAGCCCCAGCATTTT; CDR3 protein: CSASPQPQHF
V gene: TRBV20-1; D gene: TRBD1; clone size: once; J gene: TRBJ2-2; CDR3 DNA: TGCAGTGCGCACAGGGGCGGTACCGGGGAGCTGTTTTTT; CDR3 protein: CSAHRGGTGELFF
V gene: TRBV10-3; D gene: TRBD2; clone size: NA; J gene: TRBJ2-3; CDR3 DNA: TGTGCCATCACCGAACTAGCGGGAGCACCTACGCAGTATTTT; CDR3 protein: CAITELAGAPTQYF
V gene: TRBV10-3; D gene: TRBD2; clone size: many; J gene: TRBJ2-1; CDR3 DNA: TGTGCCATCGGTGGACTAGCGGGGAACAATGAGCAGTTCTTC; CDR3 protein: CAIGGLAGNNEQFF